This TCR beta chain is drawn from a study of T cells after yellow fever vaccination. Trimming stripped 0 bases from V and 6 bases from J, with 16 bases between. Germline V gene lookup returns CDR1 SGDLS and CDR2 YYNGEE. The CDR3 runs 16 residues. As for this clonotype: Its target is not known.

UMIs and a universal primer site were added when TCR cDNA was made by 5'RACE template switching. TCRdb ran MiXCR on the 5' RACE reads and lists one entry per CDR3 protein. In the table there are roughly 330,000 distinct CDR3 sequences, 6.8% of which are singletons. Findings and caveats of the study: Some clonotypes were seen in both the CD4 and the CD8 compartments. These made up a small share and likely arose from convergent recombination. FACS-sorted repertoires might harbor abundant contaminating clonotypes from the bulk population.

The sample in question was PBMCs, obtained 45 days after the first yellow fever vaccination. The chain employs TRBV9 and TRBJ2-1, with a weak D call TRBD2 (6 bases). The clonotype was recovered from a man aged 18-30 years who received the YFV17D yellow fever vaccine. The CDR3 DNA reads as TGTGCCAGCAGCGTAGCTCAGGGAGGTTTTCGCAATGAGCAGTTCTTC. The encoded protein is CASSVAQGGFRNEQFF.